These 23 T cell receptor beta chains originate from one sample sequenced in a study of T cell responses to AZD1222 COVID-19 vaccine (dated by TCRdb to about 2021). The receptor library was made with the immunoSEQ multiplex PCR assay. The table was pulled from immuneACCESS by TCRdb, which kept in-frame rearrangements only. Such tables lose some clones; where checked, under half of the loss comes from unresolved V genes, and the rest has no known cause. This sample is represented by 130,000 to 150,000 clones; around 84% of them were singletons. Clones ranked in the top ten supply approximately 4.7% of the sample. The time point label for this specimen denotes: about 28 days (+/-7) after the second vaccine dose. The source material was peripheral blood, sampled 28 days after the second AZD1222 dose. The receptor set was obtained from an adult who received the AZD1222 COVID-19 vaccine.

The chain combines TRBV5-8 with TRBJ1-5, with D tentatively TRBD1 (5 bases). The CDR3 covers 15 residues. CDR1 is SGHTS, CDR2 YDEGEE, per germline. The V gene lost 2 bases and the J gene lost 1 base, with 10 bases spanning the gap. The CDR3: CASSFWGDSNQPQHF. The CDR3 bases are TGTGCCAGCAGCTTTTGGGGGGACAGCAATCAGCCCCAGCATTTT.

The chain is built from TRBV12-3 or TRBV12-4 and TRBJ2-5; D is ambiguous. The germline V and J ends were trimmed by 3 bases and 6 bases, with 8 bases remaining between them. The CDR3 runs to 12 residues. The CDR3 reads CASSLGFQTQYF. In nucleotides, the CDR3 is TGTGCCAGCAGTTTGGGTTTCCAGACCCAGTACTTC.

V and J are TRBV5-4 and TRBJ2-7; D not certain. The germline gives CDR1 SGHNT, CDR2 YYREEE (reference sequence). V gave up 1 base and J gave up 2 bases, with 13 bases separating them. The CDR3 covers 15 residues. Here the CDR3 reads CASSLYTVPAYEQYF. The CDR3 DNA reads as TGTGCCAGCAGCTTGTATACGGTTCCGGCCTACGAGCAGTACTTC. The full variable domain, with the rest looked up from reference TRBV5-4 and TRBJ2-7, is ETGVTQSPTHLIKTRGQQVTLRCSSQSGHNTVSWYQQALGQGPQFIFQYYREEENGRGNFPPRFSGLQFPNYSSELNVNALELDDSALYLCASSLYTVPAYEQYFGPGTRLTVT.

This sequence joins TRBV19 and TRBJ2-5; 7 nucleotides agree with TRBD1. Germline V lookup: CDR1 LNHDA, CDR2 SQIVND (reference sequence). This CDR3 contains 14 residues. V was clipped by 5 bases and J by 5 bases; unmatched bases: 8. Here the CDR3 reads CASSDRAIGETQYF. Written as DNA, the CDR3 is TGTGCCAGTAGTGACAGGGCGATTGGGGAGACCCAGTACTTC.

The rearrangement joins TRBV18 to TRBJ1-2; D may be TRBD1 (5 bases). CDR1 and CDR2 from the germline V gene are KGHSH and LQKENI. This CDR3 region has 15 residues. V was pared by 4 bases and J by 8 bases, with 20 bases between. The CDR3 spells CASSQNLDSPNGYTF. CDR3 nucleotides: TGTGCCAGCTCACAGAACCTCGACAGCCCTAACGGCTACACCTTC.

This rearrangement joins TRBV9 to TRBJ1-2, with TRBD1 matching 7 bases. Losses at the gene ends were 1 base for V and 5 bases for J; bases not matched to a gene: 11. This CDR3 is 16 amino acids long. Germline CDR1 and CDR2: SGDLS and YYNGEE. CDR3 DNA: TGTGCCAGCAGCGTAAAACCGAGCCCAGGGGGGTATGGCTACACCTTC. It is translated as CASSVKPSPGGYGYTF.

This chain's CDR3 is CASSLALGDTQYF. In nucleotides, the CDR3 is TGTGCCAGCAGCTTAGCGCTGGGAGATACGCAGTATTTT. V and J are TRBV7-6 and TRBJ2-3; D gene unclear. The CDR3 runs to 13 residues. V was pared by 0 bases and J by 5 bases, with 6 bases between. Germline CDR1 is SGHVS and CDR2 is FNYEAQ.

The rearrangement links TRBV19 to TRBJ2-1; 10 positions agree with TRBD2. Looked up from germline, CDR1 is LNHDA and CDR2 is SQIVND (reference sequence). The CDR3 loop spans 17 amino acids. The ends lost 0 bases at V and 2 bases at J; junction bases unmatched: 4. The CDR3 is CASSIDLLAGTYNEQFF. The CDR3 DNA reads as TGTGCCAGTAGTATAGATCTACTAGCGGGAACCTACAATGAGCAGTTCTTC.

This rearrangement joins TRBV10-2 to TRBJ1-5; TRBD1 agrees at 9 bases. The germline V gene encodes CDR1 WSHSY and CDR2 SAAADI. The CDR3 runs to 15 residues. The J segment lost 1 base and the V segment lost 8 bases, leaving 6 bases of the junction unmatched. This CDR3 is CASQGQGGSNQPQHF. The CDR3 nucleotides are TGCGCCAGCCAGGGACAGGGTGGGAGCAATCAGCCCCAGCATTTT.

The chain employs TRBV27 and TRBJ2-7; no firm D call. Trimming stripped 3 bases from V and 0 bases from J, with 9 bases between. Germline V gene data show CDR1 as MNHEY and CDR2 as SMNVEV (reference sequence). The CDR3 runs to 14 residues. The CDR3 nucleotides are TGTGCCAGCAGTTTGGGCAGCTACTCCTACGAGCAGTACTTC. As protein: CASSLGSYSYEQYF.

The chain combines TRBV12-3 or TRBV12-4 with TRBJ2-6, with D unclear. V was pared by 6 bases and J by 2 bases, with 5 bases between. The CDR3 has 13 residues. As DNA, the CDR3 is TGTGCCAGCAGACAAGCTGGGGCCAACGTCCTGACTTTC. This codes for CASRQAGANVLTF.

The chain uses TRBV4-1 and TRBJ2-1, with 13 nucleotides matching TRBD2. Germline V gene data show CDR1 as MGHRA and CDR2 as YSYEKL. V was clipped by 5 bases and J by 9 bases; unmatched bases: 1. The CDR3 has 13 amino acids. CDR3 in amino acids: CASSGLAGVEQFF. The CDR3 bases are TGCGCCAGCAGCGGACTAGCGGGGGTTGAGCAGTTCTTC.

This clone was detected only a few times. V gene TRBV11-2 combines with J gene TRBJ2-1; TRBD2 agrees at 8 bases. CDR3 length equals 16 residues. Germline V gene sequence: CDR1 SGHAT, CDR2 FQNNGV. V was pared by 6 bases and J by 2 bases, with 9 bases of the junction left unmatched. The DNA for the CDR3 is TGTGCCAGCAGGAAACGGGGGGGTATGACCTACAATGAGCAGTTCTTC. This translates into CASRKRGGMTYNEQFF.

V is TRBV11-2 and J is TRBJ2-5; TRBD2 aligns across 13 bases. Germline values: CDR1 SGHAT, CDR2 FQNNGV. The J segment lost 3 bases and the V segment lost 0 bases, leaving 13 bases of the junction unmatched. This CDR3 region has 20 residues. The chain's CDR3 is CASSLEGGLAGEWWEETQYF. DNA for the CDR3: TGTGCCAGCAGCTTAGAGGGAGGACTAGCGGGAGAATGGTGGGAAGAGACCCAGTACTTC. The whole variable domain, remainder taken from reference TRBV11-2 and TRBJ2-5, is EAGVAQSPRYKIIEKRQSVAFWCNPISGHATLYWYQQILGQGPKLLIQFQNNGVVDDSQLPKDRFSAERLKGVDSTLKIQPAKLEDSAVYLCASSLEGGLAGEWWEETQYFGPGTRLLVL.

The chain is built from TRBV12-5 and TRBJ1-6; no clear D. The V end lost 5 bases, the J end lost 10 bases, and 9 bases lay between the germline ends. The CDR3 spans 12 residues. Germline V lookup: CDR1 LGHNT, CDR2 FRNRAP. The CDR3 DNA reads as TGTGCTAGTGGTCTCCTGGGATCACCCCTCCACTTT. Translation: CASGLLGSPLHF.

The V gene is TRBV27, the J gene TRBJ1-1; D call uncertain. The V and J ends lost 5 bases and 3 bases respectively, with 10 bases between them. The germline V gene has CDR1 MNHEY and CDR2 SMNVEV (reference sequence). The CDR3 is 13 residues long. The CDR3 spells CASSLDIYTEAFF. CDR3 sequence (DNA): TGTGCCAGCAGTCTCGACATTTACACTGAAGCTTTCTTT.

This clone came up a few times. J is TRBJ1-4 and V is TRBV2, with D hard to call. Deletions cut 3 bases from V and 0 bases from J, with 17 bases between. The CDR3 totals 18 residues. Germline V lookup: CDR1 SNHLY, CDR2 FYNNEI. In DNA form, the CDR3 reads TGTGCCAGCAGTGAGTCAATGGGGATCCCTGCAACTAATGAAAAACTGTTTTTT. Its protein product is CASSESMGIPATNEKLFF.

This clone has just one count. CDR3 loop: CASSLTRGQPQHF. CDR3 sequence (DNA): TGTGCCAGCAGTTTAACTCGCGGGCAGCCCCAGCATTTT. The chain recombines TRBV28 with TRBJ1-5; D is undetermined. This CDR3 region has 13 residues. The V gene's germline CDR1 is MDHEN and CDR2 SYDVKM. V lost 2 bases, J lost 7 bases, and 9 bases lay in between.

This clone was counted a few times. The chain recombines TRBV5-1 with TRBJ1-1; D gene unclear. V lost 2 bases and J 4 bases, leaving 12 bases between the germline ends. Germline CDR1 is SGHRS and CDR2 is YFSETQ. CDR3 size: 14 residues. The CDR3 reads CASSFSSKGTEAFF. DNA of the CDR3: TGCGCCAGCAGCTTCTCCTCAAAGGGCACTGAAGCTTTCTTT.

The sample holds one count of this clone. The chain employs TRBV6-6 and TRBJ1-1, with D possibly matching TRBD1 (5 bases). Germline V gene lookup returns CDR1 MNHNY and CDR2 SVGAGI (reference sequence). The CDR3 extends over 13 amino acids. This CDR3 is CATRPGPPPEAFF. For the CDR3, the DNA is TGTGCGACGAGGCCAGGGCCGCCGCCTGAAGCTTTCTTT.

V usage is TRBV7-9 and J usage is TRBJ2-2; D not certain. Trimming cost V 5 bases and J 3 bases, with 4 bases left between them. The CDR3 is 12 residues long. Germline V gene sequence: CDR1 SEHNR, CDR2 FQNEAQ (reference sequence). The DNA of the CDR3 is TGTGCCAGCAGCAGGGACACCGGGGAGCTGTTTTTT. Protein product: CASSRDTGELFF.

The V call is TRBV11-3, the J call TRBJ1-1; no clear D. Germline CDR1 and CDR2: SGHNT and YENEEA. V was clipped by 5 bases and J by 0 bases, with 13 bases between them. The CDR3 loop spans 15 amino acids. The CDR3 here is CASSAPRVMNTEAFF. Here the CDR3 DNA reads TGTGCCAGCAGCGCCCCTAGGGTTATGAACACTGAAGCTTTCTTT.

The chain is built from TRBV10-3 and TRBJ2-7; 7 nucleotides agree with TRBD2. V trimming: 9 bases; J trimming: 6 bases; junction bases outside the gene matches: 17. The CDR3 runs 15 residues. Germline V gene sequence: CDR1 ENHRY, CDR2 SYGVKD. CDR3 nucleotides: TGTGCCATTCAGACTAGCCGCGCCCTACCGGGCGAGCAGTACTTC. As protein: CAIQTSRALPGEQYF.